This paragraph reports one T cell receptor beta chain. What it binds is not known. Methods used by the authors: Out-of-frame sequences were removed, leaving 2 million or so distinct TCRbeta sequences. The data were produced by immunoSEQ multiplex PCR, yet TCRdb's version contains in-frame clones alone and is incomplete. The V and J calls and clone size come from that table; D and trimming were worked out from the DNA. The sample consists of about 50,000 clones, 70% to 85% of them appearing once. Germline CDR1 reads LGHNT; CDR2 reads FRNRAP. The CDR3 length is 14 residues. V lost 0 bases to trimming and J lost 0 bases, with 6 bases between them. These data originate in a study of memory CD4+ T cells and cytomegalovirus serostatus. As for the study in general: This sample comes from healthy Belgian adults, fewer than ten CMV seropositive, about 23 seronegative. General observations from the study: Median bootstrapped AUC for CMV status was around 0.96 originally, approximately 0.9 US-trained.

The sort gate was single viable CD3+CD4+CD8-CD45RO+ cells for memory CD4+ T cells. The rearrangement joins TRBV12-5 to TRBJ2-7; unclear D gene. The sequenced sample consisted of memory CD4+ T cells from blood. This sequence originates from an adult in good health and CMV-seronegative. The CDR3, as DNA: TGTGCTAGTGGTTTGGTACCGGCCTCCTACGAGCAGTACTTC. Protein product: CASGLVPASYEQYF.